This is a list of T cell receptor beta chains from one sample in a study of T cell clonotyping in hematopoietic cell transplantation. The assay was immunoSEQ multiplex PCR, and TCRdb's table has in-frame clones only and misses some. The table records approximately 10,000 clones, about half of them present only once. Specimen: PBMCs, collected 30 days after allogeneic stem cell transplant. The receptors derive from a male patient aged 50 to 59 who had an allogeneic stem cell transplant from an unrelated donor, so the T cells may come from the graft donor. Some clones in this sample may be carry-over from other donors' samples. Both conserved end residues are part of each CDR3.

v_call | cdr3_aa
TRBV5-6 | CASSFTGGTNEQYF
TRBV4-3 | CASSQEWGSDTQYF
TRBV5-6 | CASSFRDAKLFF
TRBV30 | CAWSVLGAGLDQPQHF
TRBV2 | CASSEFDLSF
TRBV28 | CASETTRGGYTF
TRBV11-3 | CASSAFSGQDTQYF
TRBV2 | CASTGQVNSEQYF
TRBV6-6 | CASSYSPFQETQYF
TRBV7-8 | CASSLVVGGNQPQHF
TRBV2 | CASSEVGRQGGYTF
TRBV4-1 | CASSPDPQNIYGYTF
TRBV5-1 | CASSQGYRGRNTEAFF
TRBV5-4 | CASSSSSGPGNTIYF
TRBV2 | CASPLSNEQFF
TRBV4-3 | CASSQGVSSGRPYF
TRBV5-4 | CASSWDGSYEQYF
TRBV7-6 | CASSPYSGMGEKLFF
TRBV4-3 | CASSQDRGSGGYTF
TRBV2 | CASSEGGGTEAFF
TRBV6-5 | CASNPSGRAVYEQYF
TRBV30 | CAWIPQPDYGYTF
TRBV7-8 | CASSYSHSYEQYF
TRBV4-1 | CASSQIRGVTEKNEKLFF
TRBV19 | CASRKDGDYGYTF
TRBV7-9 | CASSLLSSGGTDTQYF
TRBV9 | CASSVEGGNPYGYTF
TRBV7-3 | CASSFTAGGQQYF
TRBV30 | CAWSVQSGGYTF
TRBV30 | CAWSVKRDSYNEQFF
TRBV14 | CASSQRLGYEQYF
TRBV6-5 | CASSYRAGINEKLFF
TRBV25-1 | CASSTGANVLTF